Reported below is one T cell receptor (beta chain). Its antigen remains unidentified. The data were produced by immunoSEQ multiplex PCR, yet TCRdb's version contains in-frame clones alone and is incomplete. The sample shows just under 65,000 clones, over 70% of them seen only once. Sequencing followed a ViraFEST assay step that expanded antigen-specific CD4+ T cells with viral peptide pools. Scientists isolated CD4+ T cells after an approximately 11-day culture period ended. Among the vaccine recipients, none had a prior SARS-CoV-2 infection, and nucleocapsid antibodies were negative. Each well held about 2 million PBMC cultured with around 10 ug/ml peptides and approximately 11 IU/ml IL-2. On both days 3 and 7, half of the culture medium was replaced with IL-2 medium. The entry originates in a study of vaccination effects on CD4 cells after COVID-19. General study findings and limits: The study found marked clonal contraction of infection- and vaccine-induced clones late after vaccination.

This CDR3 region has 13 residues. Germline CDR1 and CDR2: KGHSH and LQKENI. The V and J ends lost 4 bases and 4 bases respectively, with 8 bases between them. This receptor was obtained from a human donor who received a COVID-19 vaccine. The material was CD4+ T cells from PBMCs cultured with HCoV-OC43 spike peptides, obtained before COVID-19 vaccination. Subset described: HCoV-OC43 spike overlapping peptide pool stimulation. The chain combines TRBV18 with TRBJ1-3; no firm D call. In nucleotides, the CDR3 is TGTGCCAGCTCACTCAGACCAGGAAACACCATATATTTT. Its protein product is CASSLRPGNTIYF.